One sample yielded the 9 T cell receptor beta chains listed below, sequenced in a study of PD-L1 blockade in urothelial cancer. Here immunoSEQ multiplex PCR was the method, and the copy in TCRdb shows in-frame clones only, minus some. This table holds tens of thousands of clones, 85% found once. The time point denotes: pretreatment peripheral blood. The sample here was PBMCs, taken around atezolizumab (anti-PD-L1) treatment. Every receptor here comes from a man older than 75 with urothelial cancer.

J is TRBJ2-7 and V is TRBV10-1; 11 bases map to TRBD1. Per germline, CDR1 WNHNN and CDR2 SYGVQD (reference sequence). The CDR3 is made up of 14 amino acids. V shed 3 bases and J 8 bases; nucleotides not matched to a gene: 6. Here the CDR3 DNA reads TGCGCCAGCAGTGAAGGGACAGGGGGAATGCAGCAGTACTTC. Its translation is CASSEGTGGMQQYF.

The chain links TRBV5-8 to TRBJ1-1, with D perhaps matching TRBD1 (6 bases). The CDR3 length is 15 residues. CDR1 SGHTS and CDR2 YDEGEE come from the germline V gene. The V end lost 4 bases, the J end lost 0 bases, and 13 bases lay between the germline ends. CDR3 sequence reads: CASSIRTAMNTEAFF. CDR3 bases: TGTGCCAGCAGCATACGGACAGCCATGAACACTGAAGCTTTCTTT.

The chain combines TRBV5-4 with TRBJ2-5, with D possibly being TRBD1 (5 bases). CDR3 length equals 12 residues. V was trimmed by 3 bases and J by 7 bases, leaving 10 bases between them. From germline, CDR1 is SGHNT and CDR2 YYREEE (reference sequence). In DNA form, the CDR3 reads TGTGCCAGCAGCTCACCGGACACGACCCAGTACTTC. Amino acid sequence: CASSSPDTTQYF. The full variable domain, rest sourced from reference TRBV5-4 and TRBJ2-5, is ETGVTQSPTHLIKTRGQQVTLRCSSQSGHNTVSWYQQALGQGPQFIFQYYREEENGRGNFPPRFSGLQFPNYSSELNVNALELDDSALYLCASSSPDTTQYFGPGTRLLVL.

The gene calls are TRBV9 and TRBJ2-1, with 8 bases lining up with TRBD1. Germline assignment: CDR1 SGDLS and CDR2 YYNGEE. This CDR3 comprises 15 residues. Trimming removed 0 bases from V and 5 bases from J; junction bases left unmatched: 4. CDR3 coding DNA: TGTGCCAGCAGCGTAGGCCAGGGGGCCCACAATGAGCAGTTCTTC. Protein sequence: CASSVGQGAHNEQFF.

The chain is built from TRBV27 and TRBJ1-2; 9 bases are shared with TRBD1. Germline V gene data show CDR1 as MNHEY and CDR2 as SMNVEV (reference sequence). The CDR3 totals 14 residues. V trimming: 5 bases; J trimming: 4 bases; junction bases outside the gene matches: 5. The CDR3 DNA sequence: TGTGCCAGCAGTGCCTCGACAGGGGGCTATGGCTACACCTTC. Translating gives CASSASTGGYGYTF.

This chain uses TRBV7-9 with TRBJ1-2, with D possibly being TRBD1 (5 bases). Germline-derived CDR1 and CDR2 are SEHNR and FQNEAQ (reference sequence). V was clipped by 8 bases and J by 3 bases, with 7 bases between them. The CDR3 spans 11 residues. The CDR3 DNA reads TGTGCCAGCTCCAGGGACTATGGCTACACCTTC. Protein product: CASSRDYGYTF.

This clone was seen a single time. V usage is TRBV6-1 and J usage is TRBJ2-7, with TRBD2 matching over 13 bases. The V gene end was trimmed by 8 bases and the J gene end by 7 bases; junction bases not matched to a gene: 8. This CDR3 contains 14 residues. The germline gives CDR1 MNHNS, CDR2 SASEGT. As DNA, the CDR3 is TGTGCCAGCGGACCTCGGACTAGCGGGAGAGAGCAGTACTTC. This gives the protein CASGPRTSGREQYF.

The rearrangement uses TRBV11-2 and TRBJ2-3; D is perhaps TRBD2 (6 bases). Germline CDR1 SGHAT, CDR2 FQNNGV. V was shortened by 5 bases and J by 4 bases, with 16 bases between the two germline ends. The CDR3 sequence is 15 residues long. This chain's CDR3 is CASSPTGLPADTQYF. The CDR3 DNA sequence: TGTGCCAGCAGCCCTACGGGACTGCCGGCAGATACGCAGTATTTT.

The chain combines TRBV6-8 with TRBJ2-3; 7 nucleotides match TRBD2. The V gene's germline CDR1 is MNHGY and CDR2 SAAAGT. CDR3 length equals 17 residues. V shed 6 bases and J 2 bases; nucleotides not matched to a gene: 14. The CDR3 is CASSPAQTSCNTDTQYF. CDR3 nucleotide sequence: TGTGCCAGCAGCCCCGCCCAGACTAGCTGTAACACAGATACGCAGTATTTT.